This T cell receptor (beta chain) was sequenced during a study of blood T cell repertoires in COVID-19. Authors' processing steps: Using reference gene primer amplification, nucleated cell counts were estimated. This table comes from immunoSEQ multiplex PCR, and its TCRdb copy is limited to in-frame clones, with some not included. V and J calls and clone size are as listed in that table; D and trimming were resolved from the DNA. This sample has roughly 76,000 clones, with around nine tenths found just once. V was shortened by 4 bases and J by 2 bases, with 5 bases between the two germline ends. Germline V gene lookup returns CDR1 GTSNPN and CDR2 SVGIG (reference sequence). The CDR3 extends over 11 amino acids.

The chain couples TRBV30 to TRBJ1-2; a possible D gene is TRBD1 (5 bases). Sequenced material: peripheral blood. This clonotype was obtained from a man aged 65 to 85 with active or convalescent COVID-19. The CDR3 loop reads CAWTGNYGYTF. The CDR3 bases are TGTGCCTGGACAGGGAACTATGGCTACACCTTC.